One sample yielded the 16 T cell receptor beta chains listed below, sequenced in a study of T cell responses to AZD1222 COVID-19 vaccine (dated by TCRdb to the early 2020s). The time point label, read with the paper, signifies: about 28 days (+/-7) after the second vaccine dose. Library method: the immunoSEQ multiplex PCR assay. TCRdb took this table from immuneACCESS and kept in-frame rearrangements with V and J called. Such tables lack part of the clones; where checked against another copy, unresolved V genes explain under half of the gap, and the rest is unexplained. The sample includes 90,000 to 120,000 clones, with 85% to 95% observed a single time. The biggest ten clones account for roughly 6.2% of the sample. This material consisted of peripheral blood, taken 28 days after the second AZD1222 dose. These receptors were taken from an adult who received the AZD1222 COVID-19 vaccine.

The chain links TRBV27 to TRBJ2-1; possibly TRBD1 for D (5 bases). This CDR3 contains 15 residues. Germline lookup yields CDR1 MNHEY and CDR2 SMNVEV (reference sequence). V lost 2 bases, J lost 8 bases, and 16 bases lay in between. Here the CDR3 DNA reads TGTGCCAGCAGTTTACCCCCAGGGCGGAGAGATGAGCAGTTCTTC. Translated: CASSLPPGRRDEQFF.

J is TRBJ2-4 and V is TRBV2; TRBD2 agrees at 11 bases. The length of the CDR3 is 16 residues. V lost 8 bases, J lost 0 bases, and 6 bases stayed unmatched. Per germline, CDR1 SNHLY and CDR2 FYNNEI. CDR3 sequence reads: CASGTSGYRAKNIQYF. DNA of the CDR3: TGTGCCAGCGGGACTAGCGGATATCGAGCCAAAAACATTCAGTACTTC.

This chain uses TRBV29-1 with TRBJ2-3; 9 nucleotides align to TRBD2. The CDR3 spans 13 residues. The germline gives CDR1 SQVTM, CDR2 ANQGSEA. The ends lost 7 bases at V and 4 bases at J; junction bases unmatched: 6. The CDR3 region has the DNA TGCAGCGCTCTTAGCGGGAGTGCAGATACGCAGTATTTT. Protein product: CSALSGSADTQYF.

The V gene is TRBV7-8, the J gene TRBJ2-3, with 9 bases fitting TRBD1. J lost 3 bases, V lost 1 base, and 5 bases had no gene match. CDR1 SGHVS and CDR2 FQNEAQ come from the germline V gene. CDR3 length: 16 amino acids. This CDR3 is CASSLVGDRVTDTQYF. CDR3 in DNA: TGTGCCAGCAGCTTAGTAGGGGACAGGGTAACAGATACGCAGTATTTT.

The gene calls are TRBV18 and TRBJ1-4; TRBD1 agrees at 8 bases. Per the germline V gene, CDR1 is KGHSH and CDR2 is LQKENI. The trim removed 2 bases at V and 5 bases at J, leaving 4 bases unmatched. The CDR3 extends over 15 amino acids. The CDR3 region is CASSPGQGGNEKLFF. The CDR3 DNA sequence: TGTGCCAGCTCACCAGGACAGGGAGGCAATGAAAAACTGTTTTTT.

The V call is TRBV11-2, the J call TRBJ1-1; possibly TRBD1 for D (5 bases). This CDR3 spans 12 amino acids. Trimming shortened V by 2 bases and J by 9 bases, and 10 bases separated the two germline ends. CDR1 and CDR2 (germline): SGHAT, FQNNGV. CDR3 region: CASSLTRVKAFF. The CDR3 DNA reads as TGTGCCAGCAGCTTAACCAGGGTGAAAGCTTTCTTT.

This sequence joins TRBV20-1 and TRBJ2-3; D unclear. Trimming took 3 bases from V and 11 from J, leaving 18 bases between them. The CDR3 runs 13 residues. Looked up from germline, CDR1 is DFQATT and CDR2 is SNEGSKA (reference sequence). The CDR3 region is CSASQATSRGQYF. The CDR3 region has the DNA TGCAGTGCTAGTCAGGCTACCTCGCGCGGGCAGTATTTT.

The chain employs TRBV18 and TRBJ1-1; 7 bases align to TRBD1. Germline assignment: CDR1 KGHSH and CDR2 LQKENI. CDR3 length: 14 amino acids. Trimming removed 6 bases from V and 2 bases from J; junction bases left unmatched: 6. The CDR3 sequence: CASSTQGDNTEAFF. Written as DNA, the CDR3 is TGTGCCAGCTCTACCCAGGGGGACAACACTGAAGCTTTCTTT.

The chain employs TRBV5-1 and TRBJ2-1; D not resolved. Germline V lookup: CDR1 SGHRS, CDR2 YFSETQ. V was shortened by 2 bases and J by 4 bases, with 10 bases between the two germline ends. The CDR3 has 14 amino acids. CDR3 region: CASSFSDGYNEQFF. CDR3 DNA: TGCGCCAGCAGCTTCTCGGACGGGTACAATGAGCAGTTCTTC.

V usage is TRBV7-9 and J usage is TRBJ2-6; D unresolved. Germline V gene sequence: CDR1 SEHNR, CDR2 FQNEAQ (reference sequence). The germline V and J ends were trimmed by 3 bases and 0 bases, with 6 bases remaining between them. This CDR3 spans 15 amino acids. The CDR3 DNA is TGTGCCAGCAGCTTTTTGACCTCTGGGGCCAACGTCCTGACTTTC. It translates to CASSFLTSGANVLTF.

This chain connects TRBV9 to TRBJ1-3; D is unclear. This CDR3 contains 12 residues. The V end was cut by 3 bases, the J end by 3 bases, with 4 bases between. CDR1 is SGDLS, CDR2 YYNGEE, per germline. As DNA, the CDR3 is TGTGCCAGCAGCGAGCGTGGAAACACCATATATTTT. Its protein is CASSERGNTIYF. The entire variable domain, with the rest obtained from reference TRBV9 and TRBJ1-3, is as follows: DSGVTQTPKHLITATGQRVTLRCSPRSGDLSVYWYQQSLDQGLQFLIQYYNGEERAKGNILERFSAQQFPDLHSELNLSSLELGDSALYFCASSERGNTIYFGEGSWLTVV.

This clone has a single count. The chain uses TRBV21-1 and TRBJ1-6. TRBV21-1 has pseudogene status. The CDR3 length is 16 residues. This CDR3 is CASSKECGGNNSPLHF. As DNA, the CDR3 is TGTGCCAGCAGCAAAGAATGCGGGGGTAATAATTCACCCCTCCACTTT.

The V gene is TRBV3-1 (or the pseudogene TRBV3-2), the J gene TRBJ1-1, with D hard to call. Germline V CDR1 and CDR2: LGHDT, YNNKEL (reference sequence). The CDR3 consists of 15 residues. The V gene lost 0 bases and the J gene lost 4 bases, with 12 bases spanning the gap. CDR3 sequence (DNA): TGTGCCAGCAGCCAAGATCTGCCCGGGGTCACTGAAGCTTTCTTT. It codes for CASSQDLPGVTEAFF.

V gene TRBV7-2 combines with J gene TRBJ2-5; tentatively, D is TRBD1 (7 bases). CDR3 length equals 14 residues. Trimming shortened V by 5 bases and J by 7 bases, and 17 bases separated the two germline ends. In germline, CDR1 is SGHTA, CDR2 FQGNSA. The CDR3 is CASSAGQSSMTQYF. The CDR3 nucleotides are TGTGCCAGCAGCGCGGGACAGTCATCTATGACCCAGTACTTC.

This clone came up a few times. This chain uses TRBV5-1 with TRBJ1-2; possible D gene TRBD1, 6 bases. CDR3 size: 15 residues. V was trimmed by 0 bases and J by 7 bases, leaving 16 bases between them. Germline loops: CDR1 SGHRS, CDR2 YFSETQ. The CDR3 DNA is TGCGCCAGCAGCTTGGTTCAGGGGAAGGACTCTGGCTACACCTTC. The encoded protein is CASSLVQGKDSGYTF. The whole variable domain, remainder taken from reference TRBV5-1 and TRBJ1-2, is KAGVTQTPRYLIKTRGQQVTLSCSPISGHRSVSWYQQTPGQGLQFLFEYFSETQRNKGNFPGRFSGRQFSNSRSEMNVSTLELGDSALYLCASSLVQGKDSGYTFGSGTRLTVV.

The CDR3 region has the DNA TGCAGCGGGCGGGTGCTCGCTGAAGCTTTCTTT. Protein product: CSGRVLAEAFF. J is TRBJ1-1 and V is TRBV29-1; no clear D. The CDR3 contains 11 residues. V lost 7 bases and J 6 bases, leaving 12 bases between the germline ends. The germline V gene encodes CDR1 SQVTM and CDR2 ANQGSEA. Using reference TRBV29-1 and TRBJ1-1 for the parts outside the CDR3, the full variable domain is SAVISQKPSRDICQRGTSLTIQCQVDSQVTMMFWYRQQPGQSLTLIATANQGSEATYESGFVIDKFPISRPNLTFSTLTVSNMSPEDSSIYLCSGRVLAEAFFGQGTRLTVV.